A single sample gave rise to the 10 T cell receptor beta chains below, sequenced in a study of cytomegalovirus exposure and HLA in healthy donors. Amplification used 60 Vbeta primers and 13 Jbeta primers. Libraries were prepared by immunoSEQ multiplex PCR; TCRdb keeps only in-frame clonotypes and omits some of them. The repertoire holds more than 80,000 clones, with around 75% as singletons. Sequenced material: PBMCs. The origin of the receptors is a man aged 40-50 years in good health and CMV-seronegative.

V usage is TRBV7-6 and J usage is TRBJ1-1; D is perhaps TRBD1 (6 bases). Germline V gene lookup returns CDR1 SGHVS and CDR2 FNYEAQ. The V end was cut by 5 bases, the J end by 0 bases, with 19 bases between. The CDR3 extends over 17 amino acids. The CDR3 spells CASSPRRGPILNTEAFF. As DNA, the CDR3 is TGTGCCAGCAGCCCACGGCGGGGGCCCATATTGAACACTGAAGCTTTCTTT.

V is TRBV27 and J is TRBJ1-2; TRBD1 might be the D (6 bases). Germline V gene lookup returns CDR1 MNHEY and CDR2 SMNVEV (reference sequence). CDR3 size: 14 residues. Trimming removed 2 bases from V and 8 bases from J, with 15 bases in between. CDR3 nucleotide sequence: TGTGCCAGCAGTTTAGGGTCCAGGGGCTACGGCTACACCTTC. Its translation is CASSLGSRGYGYTF.

The chain links TRBV7-2 to TRBJ1-5, with TRBD1 matching over 11 bases. Per the germline V gene, CDR1 is SGHTA and CDR2 is FQGNSA. The CDR3 extends over 16 amino acids. The trim removed 3 bases at V and 6 bases at J, leaving 7 bases unmatched. DNA for the CDR3: TGTGCCAGCAGCTTGATGGGACAGGGGGTGAGTCAGCCCCAGCATTTT. This translates into CASSLMGQGVSQPQHF.

The sample holds a few counts of this clone. The V and J genes are TRBV10-1 and TRBJ2-2, with 9 bases fitting TRBD1. Germline loops: CDR1 WNHNN, CDR2 SYGVQD (reference sequence). This CDR3 is built from 14 residues. V lost 5 bases and J lost 3; bases outside the gene matches: 1. CDR3 sequence: CASSRDRDTGELFF. Written as DNA, the CDR3 is TGCGCCAGCAGTCGGGACAGGGACACCGGGGAGCTGTTTTTT.

This chain joins TRBV6-5 and TRBJ2-7, with D possibly matching TRBD2 (7 bases). Per germline, CDR1 MNHEY and CDR2 SVGAGI. The CDR3 runs 15 residues. V was cut by 10 bases and J by 2 bases, with 21 bases left in between. The CDR3 DNA sequence: TGTGCCACCCAATCCGCGGGGGCACCGACCTACGAGCAGTACTTC. It specifies CATQSAGAPTYEQYF.

For the CDR3, the DNA is TGCAGCGCCGCGGGGGGCCGGGACAGCACCTACGAGCAGTACTTC. Translating gives CSAAGGRDSTYEQYF. This sequence joins TRBV29-1 and TRBJ2-7; the D gene is possibly TRBD2 (8 bases). This CDR3 spans 15 amino acids. Trimming removed 7 bases from V and 2 bases from J, with 21 bases in between. Germline-derived CDR1 and CDR2 are SQVTM and ANQGSEA.

CDR3 nucleotides: TGCGCCAGCAGCCAAAGACTAGCGGGGGCAACCTACGAGCAGTACTTC. It translates to CASSQRLAGATYEQYF. V and J are TRBV4-1 and TRBJ2-7; 12 bases fit TRBD2. CDR3 length: 16 residues. Germline values: CDR1 MGHRA, CDR2 YSYEKL. V lost 2 bases to trimming and J lost 2 bases; unmatched junction nucleotides: 4.

V gene TRBV4-1 combines with J gene TRBJ2-2; no clear D. The CDR3 is 13 residues long. Per germline, CDR1 MGHRA and CDR2 YSYEKL. With 4 bases removed from V and 5 bases from J, the gap between germline ends came to 8 bases. CDR3 amino acids: CASSPTVTGELFF. As DNA, the CDR3 is TGCGCCAGCAGCCCAACAGTAACCGGGGAGCTGTTTTTT.

In regard to this clone: The sample holds other DNA sequences that translate to the same CDR3. This chain connects TRBV9 to TRBJ2-5; TRBD2 matches at 10 bases. J lost 1 base, V lost 0 bases, and 3 bases had no gene match. CDR1 and CDR2 from the germline V gene are SGDLS and YYNGEE. The CDR3 extends over 16 amino acids. The CDR3 bases are TGTGCCAGCAGCGTAGTGGCTAGCGGGGGCCAAGAGACCCAGTACTTC. Protein: CASSVVASGGQETQYF.

The chain employs TRBV19 and TRBJ2-3; 7 nucleotides align to TRBD1. CDR1 is LNHDA, CDR2 SQIVND, per germline (reference sequence). This CDR3 is 15 amino acids long. Trimming removed 7 bases from V and 2 bases from J; junction bases left unmatched: 9. CDR3 sequence (DNA): TGTGCCAGTAAGCGACAGGGTCCGGCCACAGATACGCAGTATTTT. It codes for CASKRQGPATDTQYF.